This is a list of T cell receptor beta chains from one sample in a study of siplizumab effects on memory and regulatory T cells. Here immunoSEQ multiplex PCR was the method, and the copy in TCRdb shows in-frame clones only, minus some. The repertoire holds around 100,000 clones, with about nine tenths as singletons. Sequences were obtained from CD4+ T cells sorted from blood. The source is a human donor in good health. Some clones in this sample may be carry-over from other donors' samples. Each CDR3 is given with its conserved first and last residue. Fields, in order: clone size, V gene, D gene, J gene, CDR3 protein, CDR3 DNA. A D gene is named only where the DNA matches it firmly. Expanded clones get a size class; other rows say once, few or many, or leave the size out.

NA,TRBV4-1,NA,TRBJ1-1,CASSQVRQKNTEAFF,TGCGCCAGCAGCCAAGTTCGACAAAAGAACACTGAAGCTTTCTTT
NA,TRBV14,NA,TRBJ2-1,CASSPGASYNEQFF,TGTGCCAGCAGCCCCGGGGCTTCCTACAATGAGCAGTTCTTC
NA,TRBV5-1,NA,TRBJ2-5,CASNRNPMEGQETQYF,TGCGCCAGCAACCGGAACCCGATGGAGGGTCAAGAGACCCAGTACTTC
once,TRBV11-2,TRBD1,TRBJ1-1,CASSPRQAGQGPEAFF,TGTGCCAGCAGCCCCCGCCAAGCGGGACAGGGACCTGAAGCTTTCTTT
once,TRBV27,NA,TRBJ2-7,CASMYTAGFPSYEQYF,TGTGCCAGCATGTACACCGCAGGTTTTCCTTCTTACGAGCAGTACTTC
NA,TRBV28,NA,TRBJ1-5,CASRLGIYRVNQPQHF,TGTGCCAGCAGGTTAGGGATATACAGGGTCAATCAGCCCCAGCATTTT
NA,TRBV7-9,NA,TRBJ2-7,CASSLGPLGYEQYF,TGTGCCAGCAGCTTAGGCCCCCTCGGGTACGAGCAGTACTTC
once,TRBV4-1,TRBD2,TRBJ2-3,CASSLHGAGGPEDTQYF,TGCGCCAGCAGCCTACATGGGGCGGGAGGGCCTGAAGATACGCAGTATTTT
NA,TRBV7-9,NA,TRBJ1-1,CASSLMQGGANTEAFF,TGTGCCAGCAGCTTAATGCAGGGAGGGGCGAACACTGAAGCTTTCTTT
NA,TRBV28,NA,TRBJ1-2,CASSPPAGVYGYTF,TGTGCCAGCAGTCCTCCCGCCGGAGTCTATGGCTACACCTTC
NA,TRBV5-4,TRBD2,TRBJ2-7,CASSLEGPGGGEQYF,TGTGCCAGCAGCTTGGAGGGACCAGGCGGGGGGGAGCAGTACTTC
NA,TRBV29-1,TRBD1,TRBJ2-7,CSVTRQGAYEQYF,TGCAGCGTTACCCGACAGGGAGCCTACGAGCAGTACTTC
NA,TRBV7-8,NA,TRBJ2-4,CASSFSNLAKNIQYF,TGTGCCAGCAGCTTCTCGAATTTAGCCAAAAACATTCAGTACTTC
NA,TRBV28,TRBD2,TRBJ2-1,CASRKGLAGGNEQFF,TGTGCCAGCAGGAAAGGACTAGCGGGAGGGAATGAGCAGTTCTTC
NA,TRBV4-1,NA,TRBJ2-3,CASSQELNTQYF,TGCGCCAGCAGCCAAGAATTAAATACGCAGTATTTT